The present T cell receptor beta chain was sequenced within a study of lymphopenia after photon versus proton radiotherapy. The assay was immunoSEQ multiplex PCR, and TCRdb's table has in-frame clones only and misses some. The sample lists 25,000 to 35,000 clones, 89% occurring once. Trimming cost V 4 bases and J 5 bases; bases outside gene matches: 3. Germline CDR1 SGHDT, CDR2 YYEEEE. The CDR3 has 14 amino acids. V usage is TRBV5-6 and J usage is TRBJ1-4; 9 nucleotides align to TRBD1. Material: peripheral blood, obtained from a patient treated with proton-based radiotherapy. This sequence was found in a woman in her sixties or seventies with pancreatic cancer. Some clones in this sample may be carry-over from other donors' samples. CDR3 coding DNA: TGTGCCAGCAGCGGGACAGGGAGAAATGAAAAACTGTTTTTT. Translation gives CASSGTGRNEKLFF.